A single sample gave rise to the 10 T cell receptor beta chains below, sequenced in a study of blood T cells in healthy people across ages. A second PCR, run for roughly 7 to 11 cycles, used a sample-barcoded 5' primer plus a J-beta primer mix. MiXCR, run by TCRdb on the 5' RACE reads, gives a single entry per CDR3 protein. Among hundreds of thousands of distinct CDR3 sequences, about a third were seen once, and the ten largest hold 15%. The source material was blood. These receptors all come from a woman over 75 in good health.

In the case of this clonotype: Just one base apart from a much larger clone, this may be a read error. This rearrangement joins TRBV9 to TRBJ1-2; 12 bases agree with TRBD1. The CDR3 covers 14 residues. In germline, CDR1 is SGDLS, CDR2 YYNGEE. Germline trimming cut 4 bases from V and 6 bases from J; bases unmatched to any gene: 4. CDR3 amino acids: CASSPRDRGHGYTF. In DNA, the CDR3 is TGTGCCAGCAGCCCAAGGGACAGGGGGCATGGCTACACCTTC.

This clonotype was counted only a few times. The chain has TRBV28 and TRBJ2-7; TRBD2 matches at 11 bases. V was pared by 5 bases and J by 4 bases, with 10 bases of the junction left unmatched. CDR1 MDHEN and CDR2 SYDVKM come from the germline V gene. The CDR3 has 16 residues. The CDR3 nucleotides are TGTGCCAGCAGTCCAATATTCGGGACTAGCGGATACGAGCAGTACTTC. This gives the protein CASSPIFGTSGYEQYF.

With respect to this clonotype: An end of the junction differs from the germline gene, which may be a read error. The chain recombines TRBV7-2 with TRBJ2-5; unclear D gene. Germline values: CDR1 SGHTA, CDR2 FQGNSA. This CDR3 contains 16 residues. The CDR3 spells CACSLESRFALETRYF. CDR3 bases: TGTGCCTGCAGCTTAGAGAGCCGGTTCGCACTGGAGACCCGGTACTTC.

This chain links TRBV7-9 with TRBJ1-1; the match to TRBD1 covers 7 bases. The CDR3 is made up of 15 amino acids. In germline, CDR1 is SEHNR, CDR2 FQNEAQ (reference sequence). Trimming took 5 bases from V and 1 from J; bases not matched to a gene: 7. This CDR3 is CASSPYGQENTEAFF. CDR3 sequence (DNA): TGTGCCAGCAGCCCCTATGGACAGGAGAACACTGAAGCTTTCTTT.

V usage is TRBV5-5 and J usage is TRBJ1-2, with 9 nucleotides matching TRBD1. Per the germline V gene, CDR1 is SGHKS and CDR2 is YYEKEE (reference sequence). There are 14 residues in the CDR3. Unmatched junction bases numbered 8, after V lost 3 bases and J lost 8 bases. The CDR3 spells CASSYPGTGSGYTF. The CDR3 DNA sequence: TGTGCCAGCAGCTACCCCGGGACAGGGTCCGGCTACACCTTC.

J is TRBJ1-3 and V is TRBV11-2, with D hard to call. CDR1 and CDR2 (germline): SGHAT, FQNNGV. The germline V and J ends were trimmed by 4 bases and 0 bases, with 10 bases remaining between them. The CDR3 is made up of 15 amino acids. This chain's CDR3 is CASSSGSDSGNTIYF. The DNA for the CDR3 is TGTGCCAGCAGCTCGGGCAGTGACTCTGGAAACACCATATATTTT.

A few counts support this clonotype. A much larger clone is a single base away; this may be a read error. The J gene is TRBJ2-4, the V gene TRBV27; TRBD1 might be the D (6 bases). In germline, CDR1 is MNHEY, CDR2 SMNVEV (reference sequence). Trimming removed 3 bases from V and 7 bases from J, with 13 bases in between. The CDR3 length is 14 residues. DNA for the CDR3: TGTGCCAGCAGTTTGGCAGGGGAATGGAACATTCAGTACTTC. Translation gives CASSLAGEWNIQYF.

This clonotype was recorded a few times. This may arise from a read error, as a much more abundant clone is one base away. The genes are TRBV12-3 or TRBV12-4 and TRBJ2-1; D may be TRBD2 (5 bases). The J call may be in error: the DNA end matches TRBJ2-7 better. This CDR3 is built from 16 residues. CDR3 amino acids: CASRPLTGSSYNEQYF. The CDR3 DNA is TGTGCCAGCAGACCTCTAACGGGGTCCTCCTACAATGAGCAGTACTTC.

In the case of this clonotype: Germline and junction disagree at one end, which may indicate a read error. The chain is built from TRBV20-1 and TRBJ2-3; 11 bases match TRBD2. Germline V gene lookup returns CDR1 DFQATT and CDR2 SNEGSKA (reference sequence). This CDR3 is 14 amino acids long. CDR3 amino acids: CSASTSGGRNTRYF. In DNA, the CDR3 is TGCAGTGCAAGTACTAGCGGGGGTCGGAATACGCGGTATTTT.

CDR3 bases: TGTGCCAGCAGCTTGAATTTGTACTCCGATGAGCAGTTCTTC. It yields the protein CASSLNLYSDEQFF. J is TRBJ2-1 and V is TRBV7-3; no firm D call. Germline values: CDR1 SGHTA, CDR2 FQGTGA. CDR3 length: 14 amino acids. Trimming removed 3 bases at V and 8 bases at J, with 14 bases between.